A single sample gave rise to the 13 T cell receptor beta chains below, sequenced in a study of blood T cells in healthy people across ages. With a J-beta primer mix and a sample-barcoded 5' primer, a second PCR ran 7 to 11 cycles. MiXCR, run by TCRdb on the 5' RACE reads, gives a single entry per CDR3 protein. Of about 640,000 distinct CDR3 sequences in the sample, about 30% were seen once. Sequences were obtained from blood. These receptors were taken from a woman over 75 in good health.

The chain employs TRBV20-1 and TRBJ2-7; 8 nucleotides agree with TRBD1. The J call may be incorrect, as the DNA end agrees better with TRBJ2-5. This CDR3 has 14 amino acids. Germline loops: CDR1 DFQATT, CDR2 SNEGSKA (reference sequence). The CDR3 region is CSARQGANRETQYF. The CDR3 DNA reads TGCAGTGCTAGGCAGGGGGCAAACCGGGAGACCCAGTACTTC.

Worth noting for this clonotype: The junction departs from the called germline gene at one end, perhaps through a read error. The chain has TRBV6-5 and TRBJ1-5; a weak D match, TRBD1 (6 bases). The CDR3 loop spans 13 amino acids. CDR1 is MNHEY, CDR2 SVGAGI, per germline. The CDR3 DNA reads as TGTACCAGCAGCCCGACAGGTGGTGGGCCCCAGCATTTT. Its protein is CTSSPTGGGPQHF.

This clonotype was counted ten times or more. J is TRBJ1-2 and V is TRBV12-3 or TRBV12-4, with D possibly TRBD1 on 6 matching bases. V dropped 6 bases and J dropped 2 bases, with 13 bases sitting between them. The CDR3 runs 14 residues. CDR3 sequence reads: CASSLQGANYGYTF. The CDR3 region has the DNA TGTGCCAGCAGCCTACAGGGAGCGAACTATGGCTACACCTTC.

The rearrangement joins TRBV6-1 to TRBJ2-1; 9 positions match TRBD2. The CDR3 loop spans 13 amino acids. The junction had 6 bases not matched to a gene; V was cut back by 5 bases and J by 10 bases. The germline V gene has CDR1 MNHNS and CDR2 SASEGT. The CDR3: CASSRGLAREQFF. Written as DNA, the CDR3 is TGTGCCAGCAGTAGAGGACTAGCGAGGGAGCAGTTCTTC.

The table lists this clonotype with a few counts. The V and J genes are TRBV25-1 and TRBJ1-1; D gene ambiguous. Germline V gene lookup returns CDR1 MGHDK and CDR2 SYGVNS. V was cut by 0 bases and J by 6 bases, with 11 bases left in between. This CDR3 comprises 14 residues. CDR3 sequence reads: CASSEYGRRSEAFF. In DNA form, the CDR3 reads TGTGCCAGCAGTGAATACGGCAGGAGGTCTGAAGCTTTCTTT.

CDR3 sequence: CAWTVQGLETQYF. The CDR3 bases are TGTGCCTGGACAGTACAGGGCTTGGAGACCCAGTACTTC. The chain employs TRBV30 and TRBJ2-5; D perhaps matches TRBD1 (6 bases). Trimming removed 4 bases from V and 5 bases from J, with 14 bases in between. Germline CDR1 and CDR2: GTSNPN and SVGIG (reference sequence). CDR3 length equals 13 residues.

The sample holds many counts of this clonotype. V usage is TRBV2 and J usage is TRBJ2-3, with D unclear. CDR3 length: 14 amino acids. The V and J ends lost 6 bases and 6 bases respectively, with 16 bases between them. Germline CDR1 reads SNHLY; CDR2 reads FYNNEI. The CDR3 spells CASRGPGNRDTQYF. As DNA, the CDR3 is TGTGCCAGCAGGGGTCCAGGAAATAGGGATACGCAGTATTTT.

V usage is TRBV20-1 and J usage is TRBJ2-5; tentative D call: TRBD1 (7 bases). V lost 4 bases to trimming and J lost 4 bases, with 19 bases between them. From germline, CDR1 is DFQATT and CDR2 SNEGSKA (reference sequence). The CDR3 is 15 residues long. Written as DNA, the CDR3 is TGCAGTGCTACCCTCCTACGACAGGGAGGAGAGACCCAGTACTTC. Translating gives CSATLLRQGGETQYF.

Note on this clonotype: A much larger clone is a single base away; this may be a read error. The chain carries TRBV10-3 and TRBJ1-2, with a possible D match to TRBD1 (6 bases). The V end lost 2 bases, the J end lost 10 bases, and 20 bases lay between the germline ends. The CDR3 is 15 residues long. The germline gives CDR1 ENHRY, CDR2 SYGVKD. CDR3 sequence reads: CAISEPAGAQGAYTF. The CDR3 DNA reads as TGTGCCATCAGTGAGCCTGCAGGGGCGCAAGGGGCCTACACCTTC.

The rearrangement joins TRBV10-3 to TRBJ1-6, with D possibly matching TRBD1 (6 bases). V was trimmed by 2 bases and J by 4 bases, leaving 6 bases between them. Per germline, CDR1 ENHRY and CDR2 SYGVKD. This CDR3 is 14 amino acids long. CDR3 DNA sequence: TGTGCCATCAGTGAGACAGGGTATAATTCACCCCTCCACTTT. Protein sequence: CAISETGYNSPLHF.

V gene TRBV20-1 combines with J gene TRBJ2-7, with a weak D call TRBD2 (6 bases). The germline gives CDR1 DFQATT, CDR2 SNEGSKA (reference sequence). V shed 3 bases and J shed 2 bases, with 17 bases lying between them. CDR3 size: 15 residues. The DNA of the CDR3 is TGCAGTGCTAGGTATACACTTCCGGGGGCCTACGAGCAGTACTTC. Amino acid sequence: CSARYTLPGAYEQYF.

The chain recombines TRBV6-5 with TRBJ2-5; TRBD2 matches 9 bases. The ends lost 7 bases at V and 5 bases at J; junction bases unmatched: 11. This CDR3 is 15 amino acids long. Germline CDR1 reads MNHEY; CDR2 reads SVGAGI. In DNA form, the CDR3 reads TGTGCCAGCAATCAGCGCGGGGGGGCCACTGAGACCCAGTACTTC. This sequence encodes CASNQRGGATETQYF.

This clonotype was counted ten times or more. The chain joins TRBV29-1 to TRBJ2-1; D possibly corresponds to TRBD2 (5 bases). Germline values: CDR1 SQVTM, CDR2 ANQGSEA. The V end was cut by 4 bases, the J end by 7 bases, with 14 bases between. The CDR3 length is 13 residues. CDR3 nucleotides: TGCAGCGTTGCGGGGTTCGCAGTGAATGAGCAGTTCTTC. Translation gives CSVAGFAVNEQFF.